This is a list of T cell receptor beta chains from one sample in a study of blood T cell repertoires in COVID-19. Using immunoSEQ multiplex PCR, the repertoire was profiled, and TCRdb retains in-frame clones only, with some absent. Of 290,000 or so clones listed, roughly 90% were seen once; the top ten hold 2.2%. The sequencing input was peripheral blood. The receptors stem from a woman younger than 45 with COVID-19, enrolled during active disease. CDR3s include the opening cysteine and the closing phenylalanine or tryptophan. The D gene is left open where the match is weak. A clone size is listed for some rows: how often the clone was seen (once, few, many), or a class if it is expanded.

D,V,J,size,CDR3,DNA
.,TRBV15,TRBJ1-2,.,CATSRDFAGSYGYTF,TGTGCCACCAGCAGAGATTTCGCGGGAAGCTATGGCTACACCTTC
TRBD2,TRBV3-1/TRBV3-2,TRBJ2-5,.,CASSLLAEQETQYF,TGTGCCAGCAGCCTACTAGCGGAACAAGAGACCCAGTACTTC
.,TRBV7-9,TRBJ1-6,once,CASSLAASSVSPLHF,TGTGCCAGCAGCTTAGCCGCGTCTTCGGTCTCACCCCTCCACTTT
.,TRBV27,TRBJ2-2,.,CASSLEGPDTGELFF,TGTGCCAGCAGTTTGGAGGGGCCGGACACCGGGGAGCTGTTTTTT
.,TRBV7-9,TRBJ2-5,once,CASSLGASQETQYF,TGTGCCAGCAGCTTAGGGGCCAGCCAAGAGACCCAGTACTTC
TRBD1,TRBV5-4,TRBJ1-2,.,CASRPTGGGYGYTF,TGTGCCAGCCGACCCACAGGGGGCGGCTATGGCTACACCTTC
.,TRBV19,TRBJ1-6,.,CASSIAAGANSPLHF,TGTGCCAGTAGTATAGCGGCGGGGGCGAATTCACCCCTCCACTTT
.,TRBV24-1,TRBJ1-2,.,CATQTPNYGYTF,TGTGCCACCCAAACACCTAACTATGGCTACACCTTC
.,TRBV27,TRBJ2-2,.,CASSFGQATGELFF,TGTGCCAGCAGTTTTGGCCAGGCCACCGGGGAGCTGTTTTTT
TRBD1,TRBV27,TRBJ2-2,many,CASSPWTGSYTGELFF,TGTGCCAGCAGTCCATGGACAGGGAGTTACACCGGGGAGCTGTTTTTT
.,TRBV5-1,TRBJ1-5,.,CASSFGAGFNQPQHF,TGCGCCAGCAGCTTTGGTGCGGGGTTCAATCAGCCCCAGCATTTT
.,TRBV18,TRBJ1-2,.,CASSPSSPSGLNYGYTF,TGTGCCAGCTCACCTTCAAGTCCGTCGGGACTTAACTATGGCTACACCTTC
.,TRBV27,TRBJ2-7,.,CASSLEGGNEQYF,TGTGCCAGCAGTTTAGAGGGGGGGAACGAGCAGTACTTT
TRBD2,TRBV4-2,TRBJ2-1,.,CASSQGGGGEQFF,TGTGCCAGCAGCCAAGGGGGGGGAGGCGAGCAGTTCTTC
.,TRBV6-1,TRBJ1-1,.,CASSEGPGKNTEAFF,TGTGCCAGCAGTGAAGGACCAGGGAAGAACACTGAAGCTTTCTTT
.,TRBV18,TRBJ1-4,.,CASSPGGREKLFF,TGTGCCAGCTCACCAGGGGGCAGGGAAAAACTGTTTTTT
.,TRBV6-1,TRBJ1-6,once,CASSEVPDSPLHF,TGTGCCAGCAGTGAAGTTCCGGATTCACCCCTCCACTTT
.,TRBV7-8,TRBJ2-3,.,CASSSRSNTDTQYF,TGTGCCAGCAGTTCCCGGTCCAACACAGATACGCAGTATTTT
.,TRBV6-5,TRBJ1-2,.,CASSLGQSYGYTF,TGTGCCAGCAGCCTAGGACAGTCCTATGGCTACACCTTC
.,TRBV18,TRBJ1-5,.,CASSPVEGQPQHF,TGTGCCAGCTCACCCGTGGAGGGGCAGCCCCAGCATTTT
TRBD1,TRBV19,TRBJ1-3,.,CASSKFGTGAGNTIYF,TGTGCCAGTAGTAAATTTGGGACAGGGGCTGGAAACACCATATATTTT
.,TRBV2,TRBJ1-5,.,CASSEGTPFSGQPQHF,TGTGCCAGCAGTGAAGGGACACCCTTTTCCGGTCAGCCCCAGCATTTT
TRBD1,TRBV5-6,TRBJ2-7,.,CASSHPGQGFDEQYF,TGTGCCAGCAGCCACCCGGGACAGGGTTTCGACGAGCAGTACTTC
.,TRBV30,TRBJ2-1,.,CAWAQGRNNEQFF,TGTGCCTGGGCCCAGGGGCGGAACAATGAGCAGTTCTTC
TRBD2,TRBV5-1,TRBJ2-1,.,CASSLRVAGNNEQFF,TGCGCCAGCAGCTTGAGGGTAGCGGGAAACAATGAGCAGTTCTTC
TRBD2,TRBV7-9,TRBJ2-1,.,CASSLGLAGDNEQFF,TGTGCCAGCAGCTTGGGACTAGCGGGGGATAATGAGCAGTTCTTC